The 31 T cell receptor beta chains below were found in one sample sequenced in a study of blood T cells in healthy people across ages (dated by TCRdb to 2015 to 2017). The library was produced with 5' RACE. The data were produced on an Illumina HiSeq 2500. A second roughly 7 to 12 cycle PCR used a sample-barcoded 5' primer and a J-beta primer mix. TCRdb handled the public reads itself, with Q25 trimming in fastp and clone calling in MiXCR, and kept productive beta chains. Each record represents a unique CDR3 protein, reported with the most common genes and DNA among its rows. This sample gives roughly 680,000 distinct CDR3 sequences in total; under 25% of them show up just once. Approximately 3.7% of the sample comes from the top ten. The material sequenced was blood. The receptor source for this set is a man between 70 and 80 years old in good health.

The chain uses TRBV20-1 and TRBJ1-3; D unresolved. The germline V gene has CDR1 DFQATT and CDR2 SNEGSKA (reference sequence). V was shortened by 1 base and J by 0 bases, with 4 bases between the two germline ends. The CDR3 covers 13 residues. CDR3 sequence: CSARGPSGNTIYF. The CDR3 DNA reads TGCAGTGCTAGAGGGCCCTCTGGAAACACCATATATTTT.

The CDR3: CASSSYPTSYNEQFF. The CDR3, as DNA: TGTGCCAGCAGCTCTTATCCCACGTCCTACAATGAGCAGTTCTTC. The V and J genes are TRBV6-2 or TRBV6-3 and TRBJ2-1; unclear D gene. The CDR3 consists of 15 residues. The ends were cut back, 6 bases at V and 1 base at J, with 13 bases in the middle. Per germline, CDR1 MNHEY and CDR2 SVGEGT.

This sequence joins TRBV7-2 and TRBJ2-1; the match to TRBD2 covers 12 bases. After removal of 5 bases from V and 1 base from J, the junction contained 6 bases not matched to a gene. The V gene's germline CDR1 is SGHTA and CDR2 FQGNSA. The CDR3 spans 17 residues. The CDR3 here is CASSLRLAGVSYNEQFF. The DNA of the CDR3 is TGTGCCAGCAGCCTACGACTAGCGGGGGTGTCCTACAATGAGCAGTTCTTC.

The V gene is TRBV6-2 or TRBV6-3, the J gene TRBJ2-2, with D perhaps TRBD2 (7 bases). Trimming left V 7 bases short and J 6 bases short, with 18 bases between. The germline CDR1 and CDR2 sequences are MNHEY and SVGEGT. This CDR3 contains 15 residues. CDR3 nucleotides: TGTGCCAGCACCCATCGGGGGGCGCCGTCCGGGGAGCTGTTTTTT. Translating gives CASTHRGAPSGELFF.

Only a few counts were recorded for this clonotype. The V gene is TRBV12-5, the J gene TRBJ2-4, with D possibly matching TRBD2 (6 bases). The length of the CDR3 is 15 residues. The V end lost 9 bases, the J end lost 1 base, and 16 bases lay between the germline ends. The germline V gene encodes CDR1 LGHNT and CDR2 FRNRAP. CDR3 nucleotides: TGTGCTAGCCAATTTGCTGGGGGGGCCAAAAACATTCAGTACTTC. It codes for CASQFAGGAKNIQYF.

The rearrangement uses TRBV5-1 and TRBJ2-1; TRBD1 matches at 8 bases. The J call may be in error: the DNA end matches TRBJ2-7 better. The CDR3 runs to 16 residues. CDR1 is SGHRS and CDR2 is YFSETQ in the germline V gene. The CDR3 sequence is CASSLETGDLAYEQYF. The CDR3 DNA is TGCGCCAGCAGCTTGGAGACAGGGGACTTAGCCTACGAGCAGTACTTC.

The genes are TRBV20-1 and TRBJ2-7, with D maybe TRBD2 (6 bases). Germline V CDR1 and CDR2: DFQATT, SNEGSKA (reference sequence). V dropped 1 base and J dropped 6 bases, with 13 bases sitting between them. The CDR3 contains 13 residues. The CDR3 loop is CSARGAGPFEQYF. The CDR3 DNA reads TGCAGTGCTAGAGGGGCGGGACCGTTCGAGCAGTACTTC.

The chain couples TRBV7-2 to TRBJ1-2; a weak D match, TRBD1 (6 bases). The CDR3 loop spans 15 amino acids. Trimming took off 1 base at V and 1 base at J, with 10 bases between the two ends. Germline V gene sequence: CDR1 SGHTA, CDR2 FQGNSA. CDR3 loop: CASSLGGALNYGYTF. CDR3 nucleotides: TGTGCCAGCAGCTTAGGGGGGGCCCTTAACTATGGCTACACCTTC.

V usage is TRBV10-3 and J usage is TRBJ1-1; a weak D match, TRBD1 (6 bases). Germline assignment: CDR1 ENHRY and CDR2 SYGVKD. The CDR3 is 15 amino acids. Trimming stripped 0 bases from V and 0 bases from J, with 8 bases between. CDR3 sequence: CAISESGGLNTEAFF. For the CDR3, the DNA is TGTGCCATCAGTGAGTCTGGGGGGCTGAACACTGAAGCTTTCTTT.

The V gene is TRBV14, the J gene TRBJ2-1; D is uncertain. This CDR3 is 14 amino acids long. V gave up 2 bases and J gave up 4 bases, with 9 bases separating them. Germline values: CDR1 SGHDN, CDR2 FVKESK. The CDR3 sequence: CASSQSALYNEQFF. The CDR3 DNA follows: TGTGCCAGCAGCCAATCGGCTTTGTACAATGAGCAGTTCTTC. Variable domain in full (rest from reference TRBV14 and TRBJ2-1): EAGVTQFPSHSVIEKGQTVTLRCDPISGHDNLYWYRRVMGKEIKFLLHFVKESKQDESGMPNNRFLAERTGGTYSTLKVQPAELEDSGVYFCASSQSALYNEQFFGPGTRLTVL.

Many counts were recorded for this clonotype. The chain recombines TRBV6-2 or TRBV6-3 with TRBJ1-5; TRBD1 is a possible D gene (5 bases). V was trimmed by 5 bases and J by 9 bases, leaving 14 bases between them. This CDR3 comprises 13 residues. In germline, CDR1 is MNHEY, CDR2 SVGEGT. This CDR3 is CASSDGTPPPQHF. The CDR3 DNA sequence: TGTGCCAGCAGTGACGGGACCCCCCCGCCCCAGCATTTT.

The CDR3 DNA follows: TGTGCCAGCAGCAGGGACGGTAGGAATGAAAAACTGTTTTTT. Protein: CASSRDGRNEKLFF. The chain couples TRBV7-2 to TRBJ1-4, with D possibly being TRBD1 (5 bases). V lost 5 bases and J 5 bases, leaving 12 bases between the germline ends. Germline loops: CDR1 SGHTA, CDR2 FQGNSA. This CDR3 comprises 14 residues.

The CDR3 nucleotides are TGCAGCGTTGAACCGCCCGGAGATACGCAGTATTTT. Amino acids: CSVEPPGDTQYF. The chain recombines TRBV29-1 with TRBJ2-3; unclear D gene. CDR3 length equals 12 residues. Trimming cost V 2 bases and J 5 bases, with 8 bases left between them. Germline CDR1 and CDR2: SQVTM and ANQGSEA.

The gene calls are TRBV2 and TRBJ2-4, with no clear D. Trimming took off 5 bases at V and 2 bases at J, with 16 bases between the two ends. CDR3 length: 16 amino acids. The V gene's germline CDR1 is SNHLY and CDR2 FYNNEI. The CDR3 DNA follows: TGTGCCAGCAGTCAAAGAGCAGCGCAAACCAAAAACATTCAGTACTTC. Its protein is CASSQRAAQTKNIQYF.

The rearrangement uses TRBV18 and TRBJ2-5, with D possibly matching TRBD1 (6 bases). The germline CDR1 and CDR2 sequences are KGHSH and LQKENI. This CDR3 contains 16 residues. The germline V and J ends were trimmed by 9 bases and 7 bases, with 27 bases remaining between them. In DNA, the CDR3 is TGTGCCAGACCTAAGACAGGCCCAACAACGACGGGGACCCAGTACTTC. Translating gives CARPKTGPTTTGTQYF. The variable domain in full, completed from reference TRBV18 and TRBJ2-5, reads NAGVMQNPRHLVRRRGQEARLRCSPMKGHSHVYWYRQLPEEGLKFMVYLQKENIIDESGMPKERFSAEFPKEGPSILRIQQVVRGDSAAYFCARPKTGPTTTGTQYFGPGTRLLVL.

The chain recombines TRBV9 with TRBJ2-5, with D possibly TRBD2 on 6 matching bases. The better agreement between TRBJ2-1 and the DNA end casts doubt on the J call. The CDR3 consists of 20 residues. Germline CDR1 SGDLS, CDR2 YYNGEE. This CDR3 is CASSSLRAGRAPPLYNEQFF. The CDR3 DNA is TGTGCCAGCAGCTCCCTTAGGGCGGGGCGCGCGCCGCCCCTTTACAATGAGCAGTTCTTC.

In its sample, this clonotype was seen many times. This chain connects TRBV7-2 to TRBJ1-2, with TRBD1 identical over 9 bases. The CDR3 sequence is 14 residues long. CDR1 and CDR2 (germline): SGHTA, FQGNSA. J was trimmed by 4 bases and V by 4 bases; bases with no gene match: 4. The CDR3 DNA reads as TGTGCCAGCAGCTCGCGACAGGGGGTCTATGGCTACACCTTC. It yields the protein CASSSRQGVYGYTF.

This clonotype was counted between two and nine times. The chain recombines TRBV29-1 with TRBJ2-5, with 7 bases matching TRBD1. V trimming: 7 bases; J trimming: 3 bases; junction bases outside the gene matches: 8. This CDR3 comprises 13 residues. Germline V lookup: CDR1 SQVTM, CDR2 ANQGSEA. The CDR3: CSAVTGTEETQYF. The CDR3 region has the DNA TGCAGCGCCGTAACCGGGACAGAAGAGACCCAGTACTTC.

This clonotype was counted only a few times. The chain is built from TRBV3-1 and TRBJ2-5; D is unresolved. The J call is uncertain, as TRBJ2-1 better fits the DNA end. Germline assignment: CDR1 LGHDT and CDR2 YNNKEL (reference sequence). The CDR3 totals 16 residues. In DNA, the CDR3 is TGTGCCAGCAGCCAAGTGGGCCTAGAAATCAACAATGAGCAGTTCTTC. This sequence encodes CASSQVGLEINNEQFF.

This clonotype was seen only a few times. The V gene is TRBV6-5, the J gene TRBJ2-4; 9 bases are a match to TRBD1. V trimming: 2 bases; J trimming: 5 bases; junction bases outside the gene matches: 4. This CDR3 region has 15 residues. CDR1 is MNHEY and CDR2 is SVGAGI in the germline V gene. The CDR3 bases are TGTGCCAGCAGTTACGGGACAGGGAGCCAAAACATTCAGTACTTC. Translation gives CASSYGTGSQNIQYF.

This clonotype was observed a few times. The J gene is TRBJ1-4, the V gene TRBV10-3, with TRBD1 matching over 9 bases. J lost 8 bases, V lost 10 bases, and 11 bases had no gene match. Germline assignment: CDR1 ENHRY and CDR2 SYGVKD. The CDR3 totals 14 residues. The DNA of the CDR3 is TGTGCCACCTGGATGGACAGGGGCCAAGAAAAACTGTTTTTT. Protein: CATWMDRGQEKLFF.

This clonotype was counted a few times. The chain couples TRBV3-1 to TRBJ2-5; D gene unclear. Trimming took off 1 base at V and 2 bases at J, with 11 bases between the two ends. CDR3 length: 15 residues. Germline V gene data show CDR1 as LGHDT and CDR2 as YNNKEL (reference sequence). CDR3 amino acids: CASSQGWAIQETQYF. The CDR3 nucleotides are TGTGCCAGCAGCCAAGGATGGGCTATTCAAGAGACCCAGTACTTC.

The rearrangement joins TRBV2 to TRBJ2-7; D is unresolved. In germline, CDR1 is SNHLY, CDR2 FYNNEI. This CDR3 contains 13 residues. V was trimmed by 8 bases and J by 3 bases, leaving 14 bases between them. The CDR3 is CASLEPGVYEQYF. The CDR3 bases are TGTGCCAGCCTCGAACCGGGTGTCTACGAGCAGTACTTC.

The chain links TRBV21-1 to TRBJ2-5. The J call may be in error: the DNA end matches TRBJ2-1 better. TRBV21-1 is a pseudogene. The CDR3 extends over 14 amino acids. In DNA form, the CDR3 reads TGTACCAGCAGCAAAGGTCGCCGATGCAATGAGCAGTTCTTC. It codes for CTSSKGRRCNEQFF.

This clonotype has a handful of counts. The V and J genes are TRBV29-1 and TRBJ2-3; D unresolved. The CDR3 runs to 13 residues. Trimming cost V 2 bases and J 3 bases, with 9 bases left between them. From germline, CDR1 is SQVTM and CDR2 ANQGSEA. In nucleotides, the CDR3 is TGCAGCGTTGAAAAGGGCCGGACAGATACGCAGTATTTT. Amino acids: CSVEKGRTDTQYF.

The chain joins TRBV20-1 to TRBJ2-5, with 10 bases lining up with TRBD1. Germline V gene lookup returns CDR1 DFQATT and CDR2 SNEGSKA (reference sequence). Germline trimming cut 1 base from V and 5 bases from J; bases unmatched to any gene: 7. This CDR3 has 15 amino acids. The CDR3 bases are TGCAGTGCTAGAGGTCCGGGACAGGGGCCCGAGACCCAGTACTTC. Translating it yields CSARGPGQGPETQYF.

This rearrangement joins TRBV29-1 to TRBJ1-2; TRBD1 might be the D (5 bases). The V gene lost 4 bases and the J gene lost 2 bases, with 11 bases spanning the gap. Germline V gene sequence: CDR1 SQVTM, CDR2 ANQGSEA. This CDR3 contains 13 residues. The CDR3 protein is CSVGRGQNYGYTF. The CDR3 nucleotides are TGCAGCGTTGGAAGGGGTCAGAACTATGGCTACACCTTC.

The chain links TRBV20-1 to TRBJ2-7; 10 bases are shared with TRBD2. The CDR3 contains 13 residues. V dropped 5 bases and J dropped 5; count of bases not matched to a gene: 6. Germline V gene lookup returns CDR1 DFQATT and CDR2 SNEGSKA (reference sequence). In nucleotides, the CDR3 is TGCAGTGCTGGGACTAGCGCGGCGGACGAGCAGTACTTC. It encodes CSAGTSAADEQYF.

This clonotype was detected a few times. The rearrangement uses TRBV7-2 and TRBJ2-5; 7 nucleotides line up with TRBD2. The tail of the sequence fits TRBJ2-1 better, so the J call may be wrong. The CDR3 loop spans 14 amino acids. Germline V CDR1 and CDR2: SGHTA, FQGNSA. CDR3 in amino acids: CASSWGAGYNEQFF. CDR3 bases: TGTGCCAGCAGCTGGGGAGCGGGATACAATGAGCAGTTCTTC.

In its sample, this clonotype was seen a few times. The chain carries TRBV5-8 and TRBJ2-1, with D perhaps being TRBD1 or TRBD2 (6 bases each). Germline assignment: CDR1 SGHTS and CDR2 YDEGEE. The CDR3 consists of 15 residues. V lost 6 bases to trimming and J lost 1 base, with 14 bases between them. In nucleotides, the CDR3 is TGTGCCAGCACCCTAGGGGGGAAGTCCTACAATGAGCAGTTCTTC. Encoded protein: CASTLGGKSYNEQFF. Full variable domain (rest looked up from reference TRBV5-8 and TRBJ2-1): EAGVTQSPTHLIKTRGQQATLRCSPISGHTSVYWYQQALGLGLQFLLWYDEGEERNRGNFPPRFSGRQFPNYSSELNVNALELEDSALYLCASTLGGKSYNEQFFGPGTRLTVL.

This clonotype was recorded at least ten times. The rearrangement links TRBV3-1 to TRBJ2-2; D is unresolved. Germline-derived CDR1 and CDR2 are LGHDT and YNNKEL (reference sequence). The CDR3 spans 14 residues. The CDR3 loop reads CASSSPVGTGELFF. The CDR3 bases are TGTGCTAGCTCTTCCCCAGTTGGAACCGGGGAGCTGTTTTTT.